Given below is one TCR beta chain in context. No antigen is known for it. The data stem from a study of T cell repertoires in cytomegalovirus infection. In TCRdb, the reads were re-called with MiXCR into one record per CDR3 protein. Of fewer than 700,000 distinct CDR3 sequences detected, 24% appear once; the ten largest clones hold roughly 8%. Study-wide results and limits: Carriers of CMV and the relevant HLA type were discriminated by public TCR beta frequency.

The CDR3 extends over 15 amino acids. V lost 5 bases, J lost 5 bases, and 15 bases lay in between. CDR1 is MNHEY, CDR2 SVGAGI, per germline. The chain carries TRBV6-5 and TRBJ1-4; D possibly corresponds to TRBD1 (5 bases). Source material: CD8+ T cells from PBMCs. The sequence was obtained from a human donor in good health (CMV status not recorded). Some clones in this sample may be carry-over from other donors' samples. The CDR3 sequence: CASSPSGLMNEKLFF. As DNA, the CDR3 is TGTGCCAGCAGTCCGTCGGGACTTATGAATGAAAAACTGTTTTTT.